This TCR beta chain was observed in a study of blood T cell repertoires in COVID-19. Turning to the study itself: Sample material is recorded as cDNA or gDNA derived from T cells, B-cell-depleted T cells, or PBMCs.

Authors' data handling: It was from reference gene primer amplification that nucleated cell counts were estimated. Sequencing used immunoSEQ multiplex PCR; TCRdb keeps in-frame clones, though not all of them. V, J and clone size were drawn from that table, and D and trimming were deduced from the DNA. Here the sample spans about 160,000 clones, roughly 90% being singletons. The TCR comes from a woman in her sixties with active or convalescent COVID-19. Input material: peripheral blood.

The CDR3 region has the DNA TGTGCCAGCAGCCAATTCGGGGGGAACTATGGCTACACCTTC. This codes for CASSQFGGNYGYTF. The chain links TRBV7-8 to TRBJ1-2; tentatively, D is TRBD1 (5 bases). This CDR3 has 14 residues. V lost 5 bases and J 2 bases, leaving 12 bases between the germline ends. Germline CDR1 SGHVS, CDR2 FQNEAQ. Full variable domain (remainder filled in from reference TRBV7-8 and TRBJ1-2): GAGVSQSPRYKVAKRGQDVALRCDPISGHVSLFWYQQALGQGPEFLTYFQNEAQLDKSGLPSDRFFAERPEGSVSTLKIQRTQQEDSAVYLCASSQFGGNYGYTFGSGTRLTVV.